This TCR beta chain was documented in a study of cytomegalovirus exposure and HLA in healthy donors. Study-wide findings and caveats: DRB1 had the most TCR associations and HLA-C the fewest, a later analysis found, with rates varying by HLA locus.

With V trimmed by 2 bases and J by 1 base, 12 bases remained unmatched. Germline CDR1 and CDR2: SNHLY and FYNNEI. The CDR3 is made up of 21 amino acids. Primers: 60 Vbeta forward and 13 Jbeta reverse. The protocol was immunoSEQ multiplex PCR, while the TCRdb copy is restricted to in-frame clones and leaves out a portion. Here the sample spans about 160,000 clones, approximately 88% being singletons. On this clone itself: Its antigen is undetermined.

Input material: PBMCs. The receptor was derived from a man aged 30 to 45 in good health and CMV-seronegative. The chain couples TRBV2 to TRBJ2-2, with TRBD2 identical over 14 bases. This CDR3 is CASSEPFLGLAGALNTGELFF. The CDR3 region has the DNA TGTGCCAGCAGTGAACCGTTCCTGGGACTAGCGGGAGCCTTGAACACCGGGGAGCTGTTTTTT.